This entry lists 8 T cell receptor beta chains sequenced from one sample in a study of blood T cell repertoires in COVID-19. Libraries were prepared by immunoSEQ multiplex PCR; TCRdb keeps only in-frame clonotypes and omits some of them. The sample contains about 340,000 clones, 83% of which appear only once. The sequencing input was peripheral blood. These receptors were obtained from a man aged 25-40 years with active or convalescent COVID-19.

The V and J genes are TRBV4-1 and TRBJ1-3, with D possibly matching TRBD1 (5 bases). The germline CDR1 and CDR2 sequences are MGHRA and YSYEKL. This CDR3 has 18 residues. Trimming took off 2 bases at V and 2 bases at J, with 19 bases between the two ends. The CDR3: CASSQYLRQQGTGNTIYF. Here the CDR3 DNA reads TGCGCCAGCAGCCAATATCTCAGACAGCAGGGCACTGGAAACACCATATATTTT.

The V and J genes are TRBV7-3 and TRBJ2-1; 7 nucleotides align to TRBD2. Germline-derived CDR1 and CDR2 are SGHTA and FQGTGA. The CDR3 extends over 15 amino acids. V was clipped by 0 bases and J by 1 base; unmatched bases: 0. The CDR3 coding sequence is TGTGCCAGCAGCTTAACAGCGGGGTCCTACAATGAGCAGTTCTTC. This codes for CASSLTAGSYNEQFF.

This CDR3 reads CASSLGHGLAGGEQYF. The CDR3 nucleotides are TGTGCCAGCAGCTTAGGACACGGACTAGCGGGAGGCGAGCAGTACTTC. The chain combines TRBV7-3 with TRBJ2-7; the match to TRBD2 covers 14 bases. V shed 2 bases, J shed 6 bases, and the junction held 6 bases outside the gene matches. Per the germline V gene, CDR1 is SGHTA and CDR2 is FQGTGA. The length of the CDR3 is 16 residues.

This rearrangement joins TRBV6-5 to TRBJ1-2; TRBD1 aligns across 7 bases. Germline CDR1 MNHEY, CDR2 SVGAGI. CDR3 size: 15 residues. J was trimmed by 3 bases and V by 6 bases; bases with no gene match: 10. For the CDR3, the DNA is TGTGCCAGCAGGATAGGACAGGCACCCGACTATGGCTACACCTTC. Its translation: CASRIGQAPDYGYTF.

This clone was seen once. V gene TRBV28 combines with J gene TRBJ2-7; D possibly corresponds to TRBD2 (6 bases). Trimming pared 6 bases from V and 0 bases from J, leaving 12 bases between. This CDR3 region has 14 residues. Germline CDR1 is MDHEN and CDR2 is SYDVKM. The CDR3 sequence: CASSGAGTSYEQYF. The CDR3 nucleotides are TGTGCCAGCAGCGGTGCGGGGACCTCCTACGAGCAGTACTTC. Variable domain in full (rest from reference TRBV28 and TRBJ2-7): DVKVTQSSRYLVKRTGEKVFLECVQDMDHENMFWYRQDPGLGLRLIYFSYDVKMKEKGDIPEGYSVSREKKERFSLILESASTNQTSMYLCASSGAGTSYEQYFGPGTRLTVT.

The rearrangement joins TRBV5-1 to TRBJ2-1; D not resolved. Per germline, CDR1 SGHRS and CDR2 YFSETQ. The germline V and J ends were trimmed by 0 bases and 5 bases, with 6 bases remaining between them. The CDR3 loop spans 13 amino acids. The CDR3 spells CASSLVSDNEQFF. The CDR3 coding sequence is TGCGCCAGCAGCTTGGTTAGTGACAATGAGCAGTTCTTC.

CDR3 region: CASGFRGGRSTEAFF. CDR3 bases: TGTGCTAGTGGTTTCCGAGGGGGCAGGAGCACTGAAGCTTTCTTT. V gene TRBV12-5 combines with J gene TRBJ1-1; 7 bases line up with TRBD1. CDR1 and CDR2 (germline): LGHNT, FRNRAP. The trim removed 3 bases at V and 4 bases at J, leaving 8 bases unmatched. This CDR3 is 15 amino acids long.

Comment on this clone: A much bigger clone sits one base away, suggesting this may be a read error. This chain connects TRBV21-1 to TRBJ2-7; TRBD1 is the table's D call, not checked against the DNA. TRBV21-1 constitutes a pseudogene. This CDR3 is 13 amino acids long. CDR3 nucleotides: TGTGCCAGCAGCAGGGACAGAACCTACGAGCAGTACTTC. It codes for CASSRDRTYEQYF.